This entry describes one T cell receptor beta chain. The antigen remains undetermined. The data were taken from a study of T cell responses to AZD1222 COVID-19 vaccine. Profiling relied on immunoSEQ multiplex PCR, and the TCRdb table lists in-frame clones only, not all of them. In the table there are 80,000 or so clones, around 90% of which are singletons. Trimming stripped 0 bases from V and 1 base from J, with 12 bases between. The CDR3 has 15 residues. Germline V gene data show CDR1 as GTSNPN and CDR2 as SVGIG (reference sequence). Study-wide points: Regions left unmutated in variants are reportedly the target of nearly half of spike-specific TCRs. Receipt of two AZD1222 doses was followed by a rise in Spike-specific TCR breadth and depth. The number of AZD1222 recipients seropositive at baseline was only six.

The receptor's source is an adult in good health. The gene calls are TRBV30 and TRBJ1-2; the D is unclear. The sample consisted of peripheral blood, taken on day 0 of AZD1222 vaccination. The CDR3 DNA reads as TGTGCCTGGAGTGTCTACCGCTCAAGTAACTATGGCTACACCTTC. It specifies CAWSVYRSSNYGYTF.